Below are 4 T cell receptor beta chains sequenced from a single sample in a study of technical replicates of blood from several donors. Assay: immunoSEQ multiplex PCR; the TCRdb copy retains only in-frame clones and omits some. The sample includes fewer than 110,000 clones, roughly 95% of them seen just once. Sequencing was carried out using T cells isolated from PBMCs. The receptors originated from a human donor in good health.

The chain recombines TRBV9 with TRBJ2-3; 8 positions agree with TRBD1. Trimming removed 3 bases from V and 4 bases from J; junction bases left unmatched: 7. The V gene's germline CDR1 is SGDLS and CDR2 YYNGEE. The CDR3 covers 15 residues. The CDR3 loop reads CASSAQGAGADTQYF. Here the CDR3 DNA reads TGTGCCAGCAGCGCCCAGGGGGCTGGGGCAGATACGCAGTATTTT.

V gene TRBV7-2 combines with J gene TRBJ1-1; D gene uncertain. Deletions cut 1 base from V and 0 bases from J, with 6 bases between. From germline, CDR1 is SGHTA and CDR2 FQGNSA. The length of the CDR3 is 14 residues. CDR3 region: CASSLVLMNTEAFF. The DNA of the CDR3 is TGTGCCAGCAGCTTAGTTTTAATGAACACTGAAGCTTTCTTT.

This chain uses TRBV5-1 with TRBJ2-4, with 10 bases aligning to TRBD2. The CDR3 sequence is 15 residues long. CDR1 is SGHRS, CDR2 YFSETQ, per germline. The V gene end was trimmed by 0 bases and the J gene end by 8 bases; junction bases not matched to a gene: 5. In nucleotides, the CDR3 is TGCGCCAGCAGCTTGGAAGCCGGGACTAGCGACATTCAGTACTTC. Residues: CASSLEAGTSDIQYF.

The V gene is TRBV6-5, the J gene TRBJ2-5; a possible D gene is TRBD1 (6 bases). V lost 6 bases and J 2 bases, leaving 16 bases between the germline ends. The V gene's germline CDR1 is MNHEY and CDR2 SVGAGI. This CDR3 is built from 15 residues. The CDR3 coding sequence is TGTGCCAGCAGGGGGGCGGCAGCCGGGCAAGAGACCCAGTACTTC. This gives the protein CASRGAAAGQETQYF.